Below are 31 T cell receptor beta chains sequenced from a single sample in a study of cytomegalovirus exposure and HLA in healthy donors. Researchers ran the PCR with 60 Vbeta and 13 Jbeta primers. Here immunoSEQ multiplex PCR was the method, and the copy in TCRdb shows in-frame clones only, minus some. The table lists 150,000 or so clones, 75% to 90% of them singletons. The material sequenced was PBMCs. The source of these receptors is a woman in her forties or fifties in good health and CMV-seropositive.

The gene calls are TRBV20-1 and TRBJ2-5; a possible D gene is TRBD2 (5 bases). The CDR3 is 10 amino acids. CDR1 and CDR2 (germline): DFQATT, SNEGSKA (reference sequence). The CDR3 sequence is CRLAGETQYF. The CDR3 DNA follows: TGCAGGCTAGCTGGCGAGACCCAGTACTTC.

V usage is TRBV5-1 and J usage is TRBJ1-1; 9 bases fit TRBD1. J gave up 4 bases and V 3 bases, and 7 bases lay outside the gene matches. This CDR3 is built from 15 residues. CDR1 SGHRS and CDR2 YFSETQ come from the germline V gene. This chain's CDR3 is CASSSKTGGATEAFF. In DNA form, the CDR3 reads TGCGCCAGCAGCTCCAAGACAGGGGGGGCCACTGAAGCTTTCTTT. Based on the CDR3 plus reference TRBV5-1 and TRBJ1-1, the full variable domain is KAGVTQTPRYLIKTRGQQVTLSCSPISGHRSVSWYQQTPGQGLQFLFEYFSETQRNKGNFPGRFSGRQFSNSRSEMNVSTLELGDSALYLCASSSKTGGATEAFFGQGTRLTVV.

The chain has TRBV20-1 and TRBJ2-1, with a weak D call TRBD1 (6 bases). Germline CDR1 DFQATT, CDR2 SNEGSKA (reference sequence). This CDR3 spans 11 amino acids. The V gene lost 5 bases and the J gene lost 5 bases, with 7 bases spanning the gap. CDR3 sequence (DNA): TGCAGTGCTTACAGGGACAATGAGCAGTTCTTC. This translates into CSAYRDNEQFF.

The chain couples TRBV18 to TRBJ2-7; 8 bases agree with TRBD2. CDR1 is KGHSH and CDR2 is LQKENI in the germline V gene. Trimming cost V 3 bases and J 4 bases; bases outside gene matches: 8. The CDR3 has 15 residues. The DNA of the CDR3 is TGTGCCAGCTCACCTCCCGCGGGGGGCAGATACGAGCAGTACTTC. Translating gives CASSPPAGGRYEQYF.

The chain is built from TRBV5-4 and TRBJ2-3, with 10 bases aligning to TRBD1. Germline V gene sequence: CDR1 SGHNT, CDR2 YYREEE (reference sequence). CDR3 length: 15 residues. The junction had 6 bases not matched to a gene; V was cut back by 1 base and J by 7 bases. For the CDR3, the DNA is TGTGCCAGCAGCTTGTTGACAGGGGGCGAGAATACGCAGTATTTT. It codes for CASSLLTGGENTQYF.

The genes are TRBV7-9 and TRBJ2-7, with TRBD2 identical over 11 bases. Germline V gene data show CDR1 as SEHNR and CDR2 as FQNEAQ (reference sequence). The CDR3 loop spans 17 amino acids. With V trimmed by 3 bases and J by 8 bases, 15 bases remained unmatched. In DNA, the CDR3 is TGTGCCAGCAGCTTTAGCGGGAGGGCCCCCCTCGGTACTCAGCAGTACTTC. This codes for CASSFSGRAPLGTQQYF.

This chain connects TRBV29-1 to TRBJ1-5; 8 bases fit TRBD1. Losses at the gene ends were 4 bases for V and 4 bases for J; bases not matched to a gene: 6. This CDR3 region has 14 residues. The germline CDR1 and CDR2 sequences are SQVTM and ANQGSEA. The CDR3 loop is CSVAGGAGNQPQHF. The CDR3 coding sequence is TGCAGCGTTGCAGGGGGCGCGGGGAATCAGCCCCAGCATTTT.

The chain joins TRBV28 to TRBJ1-2, with D tentatively TRBD1 (5 bases). Germline V lookup: CDR1 MDHEN, CDR2 SYDVKM. The CDR3 runs to 13 residues. With 6 bases removed from V and 8 bases from J, the gap between germline ends came to 16 bases. CDR3 DNA sequence: TGTGCCAGCAGCGAGACAGTTCTTCGAGGCTACACCTTC. It yields the protein CASSETVLRGYTF.

The J gene is TRBJ2-5, the V gene TRBV23-1, with D hard to call. TRBV23-1 is sorted into the ORF group, with uncertain function. The CDR3 consists of 14 residues. Trimming shortened V by 6 bases and J by 5 bases, and 16 bases separated the two germline ends. CDR3 DNA: TGCGCCAGCAGGGTCGTCGTTGCCGAGGAGACCCAGTACTTC. This encodes CASRVVVAEETQYF.

The genes are TRBV6-5 and TRBJ1-4, with a tentative D call TRBD1 (6 bases). CDR3 length equals 15 residues. Germline V gene sequence: CDR1 MNHEY, CDR2 SVGAGI. V lost 5 bases and J 7 bases, leaving 17 bases between the germline ends. In nucleotides, the CDR3 is TGTGCCAGCAGTCCATGGGCCAGGGGCGGTGAAAAACTGTTTTTT. Its translation: CASSPWARGGEKLFF.

The CDR3 nucleotides read TGCGCCAGCCGCCCCGGCGGGGGCGTTAGCACAGATACGCAGTATTTT. It is translated as CASRPGGGVSTDTQYF. This chain joins TRBV5-1 and TRBJ2-3; tentatively, D is TRBD2 (7 bases). The CDR3 is made up of 16 amino acids. Germline CDR1 reads SGHRS; CDR2 reads YFSETQ. V was cut by 7 bases and J by 0 bases, with 18 bases left in between.

The V call is TRBV7-9, the J call TRBJ2-7, with 12 bases aligning to TRBD2. Germline CDR1 reads SEHNR; CDR2 reads FQNEAQ (reference sequence). The CDR3 extends over 14 amino acids. Unmatched junction bases numbered 2, after V lost 7 bases and J lost 1 base. CDR3 DNA: TGTGCCAGCACACTAGCGGGAGGTTCCTACGAGCAGTACTTC. Its protein is CASTLAGGSYEQYF.

The J gene is TRBJ2-7, the V gene TRBV28, with D maybe TRBD1 (5 bases). V gave up 4 bases and J gave up 4 bases, with 8 bases separating them. CDR3 length equals 12 residues. In germline, CDR1 is MDHEN, CDR2 SYDVKM. The CDR3 spells CASSSGIYEQYF. The DNA for the CDR3 is TGTGCCAGCAGTTCAGGGATTTACGAGCAGTACTTC.

This clone was detected only once. The chain joins TRBV4-3 to TRBJ2-6; tentatively, D is TRBD2 (5 bases). In germline, CDR1 is LGHNA, CDR2 YSLEER. The V and J ends lost 0 bases and 0 bases respectively, with 18 bases between them. The CDR3 contains 20 residues. CDR3 amino acids: CASSQDQYGKRFSGANVLTF. The DNA for the CDR3 is TGCGCCAGCAGCCAAGATCAATACGGGAAGCGCTTCTCTGGGGCCAACGTCCTGACTTTC.

This clone was counted between two and nine times. V gene TRBV7-8 combines with J gene TRBJ2-7; D uncertain. The CDR3 extends over 12 amino acids. Germline V CDR1 and CDR2: SGHVS, FQNEAQ. The germline V and J ends were trimmed by 0 bases and 3 bases, with 3 bases remaining between them. The CDR3 DNA sequence: TGTGCCAGCAGCTTAGCCGTCTACGAGCAGTACTTC. Translating gives CASSLAVYEQYF.

Concerning this clone itself: The germline gene is not matched at one end of the junction; a read error may be the cause. The rearrangement joins TRBV28 to TRBJ1-1; weak D call: TRBD1 (5 bases). Looked up from germline, CDR1 is MDHEN and CDR2 is SYDVKM. This CDR3 contains 14 residues. The CDR3 sequence: CASSLVGGNTEDFF. CDR3 bases: TGTGCCAGCAGTTTAGTCGGGGGGAACACTGAAGATTTCTTT.

This clone has just a few counts. The CDR3 bases are TGTGCCAGCAGCCCTATCACTGAAGCTTTCTTT. This encodes CASSPITEAFF. This sequence joins TRBV7-9 and TRBJ1-1; unclear D gene. This CDR3 spans 11 amino acids. Germline V gene data show CDR1 as SEHNR and CDR2 as FQNEAQ (reference sequence). Trimming removed 5 bases at V and 4 bases at J, with 5 bases between.

The DNA for the CDR3 is TGTGCCAGCAGTTACGGTTGGGGCACCTACGAGCAGTACTTC. It encodes CASSYGWGTYEQYF. V is TRBV6-5 and J is TRBJ2-7; the D gene is possibly TRBD1 (5 bases). Trimming removed 2 bases from V and 2 bases from J, with 10 bases in between. Germline V gene sequence: CDR1 MNHEY, CDR2 SVGAGI. CDR3 length: 14 residues.

V and J are TRBV5-1 and TRBJ1-6; 7 bases fit TRBD1. The CDR3 sequence is 16 residues long. Trimming at V came to 4 bases and at J to 0 bases, leaving 4 bases not matched to a gene. Germline V gives CDR1 SGHRS, CDR2 YFSETQ. CDR3 bases: TGCGCCAGCAGCCCAAGGGACAGCTCCTATAATTCACCCCTCCACTTT. Translation: CASSPRDSSYNSPLHF.

This clone was seen only once. The chain combines TRBV19 with TRBJ2-7, with 10 positions matching TRBD1. The CDR3 covers 16 residues. V shed 5 bases, J shed 0 bases, and the junction held 7 bases outside the gene matches. Per germline, CDR1 LNHDA and CDR2 SQIVND (reference sequence). Here the CDR3 reads CASSSWTGGSSYEQYF. CDR3 sequence (DNA): TGTGCCAGTAGTTCCTGGACAGGGGGGAGCTCCTACGAGCAGTACTTC.

The chain couples TRBV6-5 to TRBJ1-1; maybe TRBD1 (6 bases). This CDR3 region has 15 residues. Trimming pared 11 bases from V and 2 bases from J, leaving 21 bases between. From germline, CDR1 is MNHEY and CDR2 SVGAGI. The CDR3 nucleotides read TGTGCCTCGGGGCGGGGGGCTGGGCGCAACACTGAAGCTTTCTTT. This encodes CASGRGAGRNTEAFF.

The J gene is TRBJ1-1, the V gene TRBV27; a possible D gene is TRBD1 (6 bases). The CDR3 has 17 amino acids. Germline V gives CDR1 MNHEY, CDR2 SMNVEV (reference sequence). V lost 0 bases, J lost 5 bases, and 19 bases lay in between. For the CDR3, the DNA is TGTGCCAGCAGTTTATCCCGGGGGGCGTTATTTTGGACTGAAGCTTTCTTT. Translated, it gives CASSLSRGALFWTEAFF.

This clone was detected only a few times. The V gene is TRBV10-3, the J gene TRBJ1-4; D ambiguous. The CDR3 has 14 residues. Germline CDR1 reads ENHRY; CDR2 reads SYGVKD. V lost 11 bases and J lost 2, with 15 bases in between. This CDR3 reads CASGAGGTNEKLFF. The DNA for the CDR3 is TGTGCCTCGGGAGCGGGCGGCACTAATGAAAAACTGTTTTTT.

The chain is built from TRBV4-1 and TRBJ2-1; D is unclear. The V end lost 1 base, the J end lost 7 bases, and 5 bases lay between the germline ends. The V gene's germline CDR1 is MGHRA and CDR2 YSYEKL. The length of the CDR3 is 12 residues. CDR3 nucleotide sequence: TGCGCCAGCAGCCAAGTGCAGAATGAGCAGTTCTTC. Translation gives CASSQVQNEQFF.

This chain joins TRBV6-4 and TRBJ2-3; D call uncertain. V was shortened by 2 bases and J by 0 bases, with 9 bases between the two germline ends. This CDR3 has 15 residues. CDR1 and CDR2 from the germline V gene are MRHNA and SNTAGT. The CDR3 protein is CASSDRGASTDTQYF. The CDR3 DNA follows: TGTGCCAGCAGTGACCGCGGTGCTAGCACAGATACGCAGTATTTT.

The genes are TRBV6-5 and TRBJ1-6; D remains ambiguous. Trimming removed 4 bases from V and 7 bases from J, with 5 bases in between. CDR1 and CDR2 (germline): MNHEY, SVGAGI. This CDR3 has 12 amino acids. DNA for the CDR3: TGTGCCAGCAGTTCAAGCAATTCACCCCTCCACTTT. Encoded protein: CASSSSNSPLHF.

This chain connects TRBV11-2 to TRBJ1-6; TRBD1 agrees at 12 bases. This CDR3 is built from 15 residues. J lost 9 bases, V lost 7 bases, and 7 bases had no gene match. The germline V gene has CDR1 SGHAT and CDR2 FQNNGV. CDR3 sequence reads: CASKVSGQGASPLHF. The CDR3 DNA reads as TGTGCCAGCAAGGTGTCGGGACAGGGGGCTTCACCCCTCCACTTT.

The gene calls are TRBV7-6 and TRBJ1-1; TRBD1 matches 9 bases. Germline V gene sequence: CDR1 SGHVS, CDR2 FNYEAQ. CDR3 length equals 15 residues. The V and J ends lost 2 bases and 4 bases, in that order; junction bases with no gene match: 5. CDR3 sequence reads: CASSLRPTGGTEAFF. The CDR3 coding sequence is TGTGCCAGCAGCTTAAGGCCGACAGGGGGCACTGAAGCTTTCTTT.

This chain links TRBV28 with TRBJ2-7; tentative D call: TRBD1 (6 bases). The CDR3 loop spans 13 amino acids. CDR1 and CDR2 (germline): MDHEN, SYDVKM. Trimming stripped 4 bases from V and 6 bases from J, with 13 bases between. DNA of the CDR3: TGTGCCAGCAGTTCACCAGGGGATCCCGAGCAGTACTTC. Protein sequence: CASSSPGDPEQYF.

The chain links TRBV11-2 to TRBJ2-5; 8 bases are shared with TRBD2. This CDR3 contains 15 residues. Germline V CDR1 and CDR2: SGHAT, FQNNGV. V shed 1 base, J shed 2 bases, and the junction held 3 bases outside the gene matches. CDR3 amino acids: CASSLAGGIQETQYF. The CDR3 region has the DNA TGTGCCAGCAGCTTAGCGGGGGGGATACAAGAGACCCAGTACTTC.

V and J are TRBV7-2 and TRBJ2-1; the D is unclear. The V end was cut by 5 bases, the J end by 3 bases, with 11 bases between. The CDR3 runs 14 residues. CDR1 SGHTA and CDR2 FQGNSA come from the germline V gene. CDR3: CASSPYANYNEQFF. As DNA, the CDR3 is TGTGCCAGCAGCCCCTATGCGAACTACAATGAGCAGTTCTTC. The full variable domain, completed using reference TRBV7-2 and TRBJ2-1, is GAGVSQSPSNKVTEKGKDVELRCDPISGHTALYWYRQSLGQGLEFLIYFQGNSAPDKSGLPSDRFSAERTGGSVSTLTIQRTQQEDSAVYLCASSPYANYNEQFFGPGTRLTVL.